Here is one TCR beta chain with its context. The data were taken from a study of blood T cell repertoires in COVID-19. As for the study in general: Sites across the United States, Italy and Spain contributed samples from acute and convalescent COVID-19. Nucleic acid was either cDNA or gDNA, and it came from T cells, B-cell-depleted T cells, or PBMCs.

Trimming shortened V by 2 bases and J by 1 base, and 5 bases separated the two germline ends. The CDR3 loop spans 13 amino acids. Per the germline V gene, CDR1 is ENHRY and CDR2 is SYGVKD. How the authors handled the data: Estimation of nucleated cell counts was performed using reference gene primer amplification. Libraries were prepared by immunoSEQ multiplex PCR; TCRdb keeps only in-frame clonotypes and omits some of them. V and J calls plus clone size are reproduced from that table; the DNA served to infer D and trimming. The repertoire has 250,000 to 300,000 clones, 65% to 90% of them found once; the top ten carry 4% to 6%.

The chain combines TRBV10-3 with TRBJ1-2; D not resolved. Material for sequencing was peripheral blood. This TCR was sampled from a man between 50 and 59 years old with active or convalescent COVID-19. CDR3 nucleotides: TGTGCCATCAGTGAGGCGTTTAACTATGGCTACACCTTC. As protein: CAISEAFNYGYTF.